This T cell receptor beta chain was captured in a study of CD8+ T cells in alopecia areata. Study overall: Treatment ran 6 to 18 months, with 6 months of follow-up afterward.

The V end was cut by 2 bases, the J end by 0 bases, with 11 bases between. This CDR3 has 15 amino acids. The germline gives CDR1 SGHRS, CDR2 YFSETQ. For this clone: Its antigen remains unidentified.

Overall study results and limits: Scalp lesions, especially in alopecia totalis/universalis, had higher clonality than normal scalp.

Patients with alopecia areata provided lesional scalp punch biopsies as well as peripheral blood. Extraction and reverse transcription of RNA yielded cDNA as the sequencing template. Libraries were prepared by immunoSEQ multiplex PCR; TCRdb keeps only in-frame clonotypes and omits some of them. The data hold 200,000 or so clones, with 50% to 70% observed a single time. The sample was CD4+ T cells sorted from blood, taken at week 0. The receptor comes from a human donor with alopecia areata. The chain joins TRBV5-1 to TRBJ1-1; tentative D call: TRBD1 (5 bases). CDR3 sequence: CASSFVGTMNTEAFF. Written as DNA, the CDR3 is TGCGCCAGCAGCTTTGTCGGGACTATGAACACTGAAGCTTTCTTT.